This T cell receptor (beta chain) was recorded in a study of Graves' ophthalmopathy and Graves' hyperthyroidism. Scientists amplified the TCR beta CDR3 regions from RNA transcripts. Second-round multiplex PCR came after a first-round RT-PCR that employed HTBI primers. MiXCR was run by TCRdb on the multiplex PCR reads, yielding one entry per CDR3 protein. The profile covers about 220,000 distinct CDR3 sequences, with roughly 21% appearing a single time and under 55% taken by the ten largest. Excluded: other autoimmune disease, uncontrolled infection, pregnancy or lactation. The sequenced sample consisted of peripheral blood. The TCR was taken from a woman aged 50 to 65 with Graves' ophthalmopathy.

The CDR3 sequence is CASSSIRIWYEQFF. CDR3 bases: TGTGCCAGCAGCTCGATTAGGATCTGGTACGAGCAGTTCTTC. V and J are TRBV7-8 and TRBJ2-7; unclear D gene. Near its end, the DNA agrees better with TRBJ2-1, so the J call may be wrong. Germline V lookup: CDR1 SGHVS, CDR2 FQNEAQ. The CDR3 has 14 residues.